Listed below are T cell receptor beta chains from one sample, sequenced in a study of Ad26.COV2.S vaccination and SARS-CoV-2 variants. Only in-frame clones appear in the TCRdb table, and some are missing; sequencing was by immunoSEQ multiplex PCR. The sample has about 350,000 clones; about nine tenths are singletons. The specimen was peripheral blood, collected in a trial of Ad26.COV2.S vaccine versus placebo. The receptors stem from a person aged 18-60 years who received the Ad26.COV2.S COVID-19 vaccine or a placebo. Each CDR3 is given with its conserved first and last residue. D genes are given only for firm matches. Clone size appears in some rows only: once, few, many, or a class for an expanded clone.

TRBD1,TRBJ2-1,NA,TRBV5-4,16,CASSLGTGGRNNEQFF,TGTGCCAGCAGCTTGGGGACAGGGGGTAGGAACAATGAGCAGTTCTTC
NA,TRBJ2-3,NA,TRBV12-3/TRBV12-4,12,CASSPSRDTQYF,TGTGCCAGCAGCCCCTCGAGGGATACGCAGTATTTT
NA,TRBJ1-3,NA,TRBV6-5,15,CASSYSDRPGNTIYF,TGTGCCAGCAGTTACTCGGACAGACCTGGAAACACCATATATTTT
NA,TRBJ2-3,NA,TRBV7-8,15,CASSLWDPQGDTQYF,TGTGCCAGCAGCTTATGGGACCCACAGGGAGATACGCAGTATTTT
NA,TRBJ1-2,NA,TRBV29-1,13,CSATGDLSGQSYF,TGCAGCGCCACCGGCGACCTGTCCGGACAGTCTTACTTC
NA,TRBJ1-1,NA,TRBV6-6,12,CASRLMNTEAFF,TGTGCCAGCAGACTTATGAACACTGAAGCTTTCTTT
NA,TRBJ1-3,NA,TRBV10-3,15,CAIRPGVNSGNTIYF,TGTGCCATCAGACCAGGAGTAAACTCTGGAAACACCATATATTTT
NA,TRBJ1-2,NA,TRBV4-1,20,CASSQVFYRPDEKANYGYTF,TGCGCCAGCAGCCAAGTTTTTTACCGGCCCGATGAAAAAGCTAACTATGGCTACACCTTC
NA,TRBJ2-7,NA,TRBV6-2/TRBV6-3,12,CASSLGRDEQYF,TGTGCCAGCAGTTTGGGGCGGGACGAGCAGTACTTC
NA,TRBJ2-5,NA,TRBV7-2,13,CASSFGGQETQYF,TGTGCCAGCAGCTTCGGGGGACAAGAGACCCAGTACTTC
TRBD2,TRBJ2-5,NA,TRBV30,17,CAWSVLGASGNFETQYF,TGTGCCTGGAGTGTACTGGGAGCTAGCGGGAATTTTGAGACCCAGTACTTC
NA,TRBJ1-1,many,TRBV19,16,CASSARATGLNTEAFF,TGTGCCAGTAGTGCAAGGGCGACAGGTTTGAACACTGAAGCTTTCTTT
NA,TRBJ1-2,NA,TRBV29-1,14,CSVDGQIDNYGYTF,TGCAGCGTTGATGGCCAGATCGATAACTATGGCTACACCTTC
NA,TRBJ1-1,NA,TRBV27,13,CASSLFVDTEAFF,TGTGCCAGCAGTTTATTCGTTGATACTGAAGCTTTCTTT
TRBD2,TRBJ2-2,NA,TRBV6-2/TRBV6-3,18,CASSYRTSGGIGTGELFF,TGTGCCAGCAGTTACCGGACTAGCGGGGGAATCGGCACCGGGGAGCTGTTTTTT
TRBD2,TRBJ2-5,NA,TRBV11-3,14,CASSPSAGVETQYF,TGTGCCAGCAGCCCCTCGGCGGGAGTGGAGACCCAGTACTTC
NA,TRBJ1-1,NA,TRBV7-3,13,CATSFLVNTEAFF,TGTGCCACTAGTTTCTTGGTAAACACTGAAGCTTTCTTT
NA,TRBJ2-5,NA,TRBV7-9,15,CASSTRDTNQETQYF,TGTGCCAGCAGCACCCGGGACACAAACCAAGAGACCCAGTACTTC
NA,TRBJ1-1,once,TRBV25-1,15,CASSEGYGVGTEAFF,TGTGCCAGCAGCGAAGGGTACGGGGTGGGGACTGAAGCTTTCTTT
NA,TRBJ2-3,NA,TRBV11-1,15,CASSVRRGTTDTQYF,TGTGCCAGCAGCGTACGTAGGGGGACCACAGATACGCAGTATTTT
NA,TRBJ2-1,NA,TRBV19,12,CASTLESGEQFF,TGTGCCAGTACCCTCGAGTCCGGTGAGCAGTTCTTC
NA,TRBJ2-7,NA,TRBV29-1,11,CSVASTYEQYF,TGCAGCGTTGCGAGCACTTACGAGCAGTACTTC
TRBD1,TRBJ1-2,NA,TRBV7-9,15,CASSLTGQGLIGYTF,TGTGCCAGCAGCCTTACTGGACAGGGGTTAATTGGCTACACCTTC
NA,TRBJ1-2,NA,TRBV2,15,CASSLVTTVSYGYTF,TGTGCCAGCAGTTTGGTGACGACAGTCAGCTATGGCTACACCTTC
TRBD1,TRBJ1-1,NA,TRBV6-5,14,CASSYRRGGTEAFF,TGTGCCAGCAGTTACCGCAGGGGGGGCACTGAAGCTTTCTTT
NA,TRBJ2-7,once,TRBV28,15,CASSPGTLRRYEQYF,TGTGCCAGCAGTCCCGGGACTCTCCGGAGGTACGAGCAGTACTTC
TRBD1,TRBJ1-6,NA,TRBV25-1,15,CASSEPGQGSSPLHF,TGTGCCAGCAGTGAACCTGGACAGGGGTCCTCACCCCTCCACTTT
NA,TRBJ2-2,NA,TRBV7-9,18,CASSLVYDVRGATGELFF,TGTGCCAGCAGCTTAGTCTATGACGTAAGGGGTGCCACCGGGGAGCTGTTTTTT
TRBD2,TRBJ2-2,NA,TRBV19,17,CASSMRLAGGRTGELFF,TGTGCCAGTAGTATGCGACTAGCGGGGGGCCGGACCGGGGAGCTGTTTTTT
NA,TRBJ1-1,NA,TRBV18,15,CASSPRQGGGTEAFF,TGTGCCAGCTCACCACGGCAGGGTGGAGGGACTGAAGCTTTCTTT
NA,TRBJ1-6,NA,TRBV5-6,16,CASSPGAGVYNSPLHF,TGTGCCAGCAGCCCGGGCGCGGGGGTCTATAATTCACCCCTCCACTTT
NA,TRBJ2-1,NA,TRBV5-1,16,CASSLEPRSSYNEQFF,TGCGCCAGCAGCTTGGAGCCCAGAAGCTCCTACAATGAGCAGTTCTTC
TRBD2,TRBJ2-5,NA,TRBV27,15,CASSLSLAGGPTQYF,TGTGCCAGCAGTTTATCCCTAGCGGGAGGGCCAACCCAGTACTTC
NA,TRBJ1-5,NA,TRBV27,16,CASSLNPWDSNQPQHF,TGTGCCAGCAGTTTAAACCCCTGGGATAGCAATCAGCCCCAGCATTTT
NA,TRBJ1-1,NA,TRBV30,12,CAWDWENTEAFF,TGTGCCTGGGACTGGGAGAACACTGAAGCTTTCTTT
NA,TRBJ2-1,NA,TRBV5-5,16,CASSLVASRSYNEQFF,TGTGCCAGCAGCTTGGTGGCTAGCCGAAGTTACAATGAGCAGTTCTTC
NA,TRBJ1-1,NA,TRBV7-3,14,CASSLKGGNTEAFF,TGTGCCAGCAGCTTAAAGGGGGGTAACACTGAAGCTTTCTTT
NA,TRBJ2-7,NA,TRBV7-2,15,CASSPPWGAAYEQYF,TGTGCCAGCAGCCCACCCTGGGGTGCCGCCTACGAGCAGTACTTC
NA,TRBJ1-2,NA,TRBV14,13,CASSQSGRYGYTF,TGTGCCAGCAGCCAATCCGGGAGGTATGGCTACACCTTC
NA,TRBJ1-2,NA,TRBV7-2,14,CASSLDQGMGGYTF,TGTGCCAGCAGCTTAGATCAGGGGATGGGTGGCTACACCTTC